These T cell receptor beta chains were read from a single sample in a study of T-cell reconstitution after alpha-beta-depleted transplantation in children. TCRdb itself ran the PCR reads through MiXCR, one entry per CDR3 protein. The table records 500,000 or so distinct CDR3 sequences, 30% to 35% of them present only once. Material: PBMCs from the stem cell graft donor, obtained from the stem cell graft. The receptors originated from a human donor who donated a stem cell graft to a child with aplastic anemia. Each CDR3 is given with its conserved first and last residue. A D gene is named only where the DNA matches it firmly. Clone size is not always given. Where it is, it says once, few, many or a class for expanded clones.

J gene: TRBJ1-2
V gene: TRBV4-3
D gene: .
clone size: few
CDR3 DNA: TGCGCCAGCAGCCGAGGTTCATTAGACTATGGCTACACCTTC
CDR3 protein: CASSRGSLDYGYTF

J gene: TRBJ1-2
V gene: TRBV6-5
D gene: TRBD1
clone size: .
CDR3 DNA: TGTGCCAGCAGTTTACCCCCCGGACAGGGTATTAATGGCTGCACCTTC
CDR3 protein: CASSLPPGQGINGCTF

J gene: TRBJ1-6
V gene: TRBV7-2
D gene: TRBD1
clone size: once
CDR3 DNA: TGTGCCAGCACCCTGGACAGGACCGGTTCACCCCTCCACTTT
CDR3 protein: CASTLDRTGSPLHF

J gene: TRBJ1-1
V gene: TRBV5-1
D gene: .
clone size: few
CDR3 DNA: TGCGCCAGCAGCATGCAAGGGACACCCAACACTGAAGCTTTCTTT
CDR3 protein: CASSMQGTPNTEAFF

J gene: TRBJ2-1
V gene: TRBV6-2/TRBV6-3
D gene: TRBD1
clone size: .
CDR3 DNA: TGTGCCAGCAGTTTACTTCCTGGGGGACAGGCTTCGGACAATGAGCAGTTCTTC
CDR3 protein: CASSLLPGGQASDNEQFF

J gene: TRBJ2-7
V gene: TRBV20-1
D gene: TRBD2
clone size: few
CDR3 DNA: TGCAGTGCTAGACCCCCGACTAGCAGAGACTACGAGCAGTACTTC
CDR3 protein: CSARPPTSRDYEQYF

J gene: TRBJ2-1
V gene: TRBV7-2
D gene: TRBD2
clone size: few
CDR3 DNA: TGTGCCAGCAGCCCAGCTAGCGGGATAGGCAATGAGCAGTTCTTC
CDR3 protein: CASSPASGIGNEQFF

J gene: TRBJ1-6
V gene: TRBV4-2
D gene: TRBD1
clone size: few
CDR3 DNA: TGTGCCAGCAGCCACCCCGGACAGGATAATTCACCCCTCCACTTT
CDR3 protein: CASSHPGQDNSPLHF

J gene: TRBJ1-5
V gene: TRBV29-1
D gene: .
clone size: .
CDR3 DNA: TGCAGCGTTGTCTTCCCGAACCGGGAAAATCAGCCCCAGCATTTT
CDR3 protein: CSVVFPNRENQPQHF

J gene: TRBJ2-5
V gene: TRBV10-3
D gene: .
clone size: few
CDR3 DNA: TGTGCCATCAGTGGGGGGGTGGCACCGGGGGAGACCCAGTACTTC
CDR3 protein: CAISGGVAPGETQYF

J gene: TRBJ1-2
V gene: TRBV9
D gene: .
clone size: few
CDR3 DNA: TGTGCCAGCAGCGTGGCGGTAGGACCAGTTTCCAACTATGGCTACACCTTC
CDR3 protein: CASSVAVGPVSNYGYTF

J gene: TRBJ1-1
V gene: TRBV7-3
D gene: .
clone size: .
CDR3 DNA: TGTGCCAGCAGCCCACATACAAAGAACACTGAAGCTTTCTTT
CDR3 protein: CASSPHTKNTEAFF

J gene: TRBJ2-5
V gene: TRBV29-1
D gene: TRBD2
clone size: few
CDR3 DNA: TGCAGCGTTGAAGATGGACTAGCCGCAGGAACGTTAAAAGAGACCCAGTACTTC
CDR3 protein: CSVEDGLAAGTLKETQYF

J gene: TRBJ1-4
V gene: TRBV4-3
D gene: TRBD1
clone size: .
CDR3 DNA: TGCGCCAGCAGCCAAGCGGACAGGGGGGATGAAAAACTGTTTTTT
CDR3 protein: CASSQADRGDEKLFF

J gene: TRBJ1-2
V gene: TRBV5-6
D gene: TRBD1
clone size: .
CDR3 DNA: TGTGCCAGCAGCTTGGAAATCTTGGGACAGGGAGCAAGTACCTTC
CDR3 protein: CASSLEILGQGASTF

J gene: TRBJ1-4
V gene: TRBV7-2
D gene: .
clone size: .
CDR3 DNA: TGTGCCAGCAGCTTAGAGGTCAGGGAGACTGAAAAACTGTTTTTT
CDR3 protein: CASSLEVRETEKLFF

J gene: TRBJ1-1
V gene: TRBV18
D gene: TRBD1
clone size: few
CDR3 DNA: TGTGCCAGCTCACTAAAACAGGGGGGGGCCACTGAAGCTTTCTTT
CDR3 protein: CASSLKQGGATEAFF

J gene: TRBJ1-1
V gene: TRBV7-2
D gene: .
clone size: .
CDR3 DNA: TGTGCCAGCAGCTCACAGGGTTATGGCACTGAAGCTTTCTTT
CDR3 protein: CASSSQGYGTEAFF

J gene: TRBJ2-1
V gene: TRBV12-3/TRBV12-4
D gene: .
clone size: .
CDR3 DNA: TGTGCCAGCAGTTTTACCGGGGTACATGAGCAGTTCTTC
CDR3 protein: CASSFTGVHEQFF

J gene: TRBJ2-7
V gene: TRBV20-1
D gene: TRBD1
clone size: .
CDR3 DNA: TGCAGTGCTAGAGTTAGGGGAGGTAGGGACAGGGCCCTCTCCTACGAGCAGTACTTC
CDR3 protein: CSARVRGGRDRALSYEQYF

J gene: TRBJ1-5
V gene: TRBV5-1
D gene: .
clone size: .
CDR3 DNA: TGCGCCAGCAGCTCGGACGGGGCCCAATTTAGCAATCAGCCCCAGCATTTT
CDR3 protein: CASSSDGAQFSNQPQHF

J gene: TRBJ1-4
V gene: TRBV18
D gene: TRBD1
clone size: few
CDR3 DNA: TGTGCCAGCCGAGCCGGGACAGCTTCGACTAATGAAAAACTGTTTTTT
CDR3 protein: CASRAGTASTNEKLFF

J gene: TRBJ2-1
V gene: TRBV4-3
D gene: TRBD2
clone size: .
CDR3 DNA: TGCGCCAGCAGCCCCGGACTAGCGGGAGAACATGAGCAGTTCTTC
CDR3 protein: CASSPGLAGEHEQFF

J gene: TRBJ2-1
V gene: TRBV20-1
D gene: TRBD2
clone size: few
CDR3 DNA: TGCAGTGCTAGACTAGCGGGTACTACCTACAATGAGCAGTTCTTC
CDR3 protein: CSARLAGTTYNEQFF

J gene: TRBJ2-1
V gene: TRBV6-2/TRBV6-3
D gene: .
clone size: .
CDR3 DNA: TGTGCCAGCAGTTACACACTGGGGTGGCTGGAGCGATTCTTC
CDR3 protein: CASSYTLGWLERFF

J gene: TRBJ1-2
V gene: TRBV20-1
D gene: .
clone size: .
CDR3 DNA: TGCAGTGCCAAGTATGGTGGCTACACCTTC
CDR3 protein: CSAKYGGYTF

J gene: TRBJ2-7
V gene: TRBV5-1
D gene: .
clone size: few
CDR3 DNA: TGCGCCAGCAGCTTTGACCCGGGACTTCTTCTTTACGAGCAGTACTTC
CDR3 protein: CASSFDPGLLLYEQYF

J gene: TRBJ2-1
V gene: TRBV5-1
D gene: TRBD2
clone size: .
CDR3 DNA: TGCGCCAGCAGCTTGGTAGGGACTAGCGGCGATGAGCAGTTCTTC
CDR3 protein: CASSLVGTSGDEQFF

J gene: TRBJ1-1
V gene: TRBV7-6
D gene: .
clone size: .
CDR3 DNA: TGTGCCAGCAGCTATATTGGGGGGGGGTACGACACTGAAGCTTTCTTT
CDR3 protein: CASSYIGGGYDTEAFF

J gene: TRBJ2-5
V gene: TRBV7-2
D gene: TRBD2
clone size: few
CDR3 DNA: TGTGCCAGCAGCTTCCTAGCGGGAGCGCGACAAGAGACCCAGTACTTC
CDR3 protein: CASSFLAGARQETQYF

J gene: TRBJ2-7
V gene: TRBV5-1
D gene: .
clone size: .
CDR3 DNA: TGCGCCAGCAGCTTGGAGCGGATAGACGAGCAGTACTTC
CDR3 protein: CASSLERIDEQYF

J gene: TRBJ1-1
V gene: TRBV5-1
D gene: .
clone size: .
CDR3 DNA: TGCGCCAGCAGCCTCAGGGTCGTGAACACTGAAGCTTTCTTT
CDR3 protein: CASSLRVVNTEAFF

J gene: TRBJ2-5
V gene: TRBV5-5
D gene: .
clone size: .
CDR3 DNA: TGTGCCAGCAGCTTAGGGGGGAGGGCGACCCAGTACTTC
CDR3 protein: CASSLGGRATQYF

J gene: TRBJ2-2
V gene: TRBV20-1
D gene: TRBD1
clone size: many
CDR3 DNA: TGCAGTGCTAGAGTCGGGACAGGGACCGGGGAGCTGTTTTTT
CDR3 protein: CSARVGTGTGELFF

J gene: TRBJ2-2
V gene: TRBV14
D gene: .
clone size: few
CDR3 DNA: TGTGCCAGCAGCCAAGCAGGGGTCGGGACCGGGGAGCTGTTTTTT
CDR3 protein: CASSQAGVGTGELFF

J gene: TRBJ2-5
V gene: TRBV7-2
D gene: TRBD2
clone size: .
CDR3 DNA: TGTGCCAGCAGCCTGAGGACTAGCGGGCAAGAGACCCAGTACTTC
CDR3 protein: CASSLRTSGQETQYF

J gene: TRBJ2-2
V gene: TRBV5-1
D gene: .
clone size: .
CDR3 DNA: TGCGCCAGCAGCGTCCAGGCCGGGGAGCTGTTTTTT
CDR3 protein: CASSVQAGELFF

J gene: TRBJ2-1
V gene: TRBV12-3/TRBV12-4
D gene: TRBD2
clone size: .
CDR3 DNA: TGTGCCAGCAGTTGGTATAGCGGGAGGGCGCGCAATGAGCAGTTCTTC
CDR3 protein: CASSWYSGRARNEQFF

J gene: TRBJ1-2
V gene: TRBV5-4
D gene: .
clone size: .
CDR3 DNA: TGTGCCAGCAGCTTGGACGTCCAAGGCTACACCTTC
CDR3 protein: CASSLDVQGYTF

J gene: TRBJ2-7
V gene: TRBV28
D gene: .
clone size: .
CDR3 DNA: TGTGCCAGCAGCCATAGAGGAGGGGGCAACCCTTCCCCGGTGCAGTACTTC
CDR3 protein: CASSHRGGGNPSPVQYF

J gene: TRBJ2-1
V gene: TRBV6-5
D gene: TRBD1
clone size: few
CDR3 DNA: TGTGCCAGCAGTTATGGGCCCAGGGGGCTCTACAATGAGCAGTTCTTC
CDR3 protein: CASSYGPRGLYNEQFF

J gene: TRBJ1-1
V gene: TRBV5-4
D gene: TRBD1
clone size: .
CDR3 DNA: TGTGCCAGCATTGGACAGGGGAGGAAGAACACTGAAGCTTTCTTT
CDR3 protein: CASIGQGRKNTEAFF

J gene: TRBJ2-7
V gene: TRBV7-2
D gene: TRBD1
clone size: .
CDR3 DNA: TGTGCCAGCAGCTTAGAGGGACAGGGTTCCTACGAGCAGTACTTC
CDR3 protein: CASSLEGQGSYEQYF

J gene: TRBJ1-4
V gene: TRBV20-1
D gene: .
clone size: .
CDR3 DNA: TGCAGTGCTAGTCGGCGAGGCGGGAGTGAAAAACTGTTTTTT
CDR3 protein: CSASRRGGSEKLFF

J gene: TRBJ1-6
V gene: TRBV25-1
D gene: TRBD1
clone size: few
CDR3 DNA: TGTGCCAGCAGTGAAGGTGGGACAGTTAATTCACCCCTCCACTTT
CDR3 protein: CASSEGGTVNSPLHF

J gene: TRBJ1-5
V gene: TRBV18
D gene: TRBD1
clone size: .
CDR3 DNA: TGTGCCAGCTCACCTGGGGACAGGGGCAATCAGCCCCAGCATTTT
CDR3 protein: CASSPGDRGNQPQHF

J gene: TRBJ2-2
V gene: TRBV5-5
D gene: .
clone size: few
CDR3 DNA: TGTGCCAGCAGCCGGGACAGAGGACTATACACCGGGGAGCTGTTTTTT
CDR3 protein: CASSRDRGLYTGELFF

J gene: TRBJ2-3
V gene: TRBV6-2/TRBV6-3
D gene: TRBD2
clone size: .
CDR3 DNA: TGTGCCAGCAGTCCCATCGGGACTAGCGGGGCCCGGGATACGCAGTATTTT
CDR3 protein: CASSPIGTSGARDTQYF

J gene: TRBJ2-1
V gene: TRBV29-1
D gene: .
clone size: few
CDR3 DNA: TGCAGCGTTGTTCCCGGGAGTCGCGGTGAGCAGTTCTTC
CDR3 protein: CSVVPGSRGEQFF